The clone carrying this T cell receptor (beta chain) was counted ten times or more. No antigen is known for it. The data stem from a study of T cells after yellow fever vaccination. Regarding the study as a whole: Clonotypes shared by both compartments, CD4 and CD8, made up a small share. Post-booster samples contained most primary-vaccination clones (about 95% CD4, about 85% CD8). The study found a weaker secondary response that peaked faster, day 5 versus 15.

TCRdb fed the 5' RACE reads into MiXCR, producing one record per CDR3 protein. The table lists more than 110,000 distinct CDR3 sequences, approximately 6.6% of them singletons. This sample comprised CD4+ T cells sorted from PBMCs, obtained 10 days after the yellow fever booster vaccination. The TCR comes from a man aged 25 to 40 who received the YFV17D yellow fever vaccine.

The CDR3 here is CASSAGYTDTQYF. The CDR3 region has the DNA TGTGCCAGCAGTGCAGGGTACACAGATACGCAGTATTTT. The rearrangement joins TRBV6-4 to TRBJ2-3; perhaps TRBD1 as D (5 bases). The CDR3 totals 13 residues. Germline CDR1 is MRHNA and CDR2 is SNTAGT. Trimming left V 4 bases short and J 2 bases short, with 7 bases between.